These T cell receptor beta chains were read from a single sample in a study of post-analysis software for immune sequencing data. TCRdb itself ran the PCR reads through MiXCR, one entry per CDR3 protein. The profile covers hundreds of thousands of distinct CDR3 sequences, with around 40% appearing a single time and 1.5% to 2% taken by the ten largest. What was sequenced was blood. These receptors came from a girl aged 10 to 17 with multiple sclerosis. The CDR3 runs from the conserved cysteine through the conserved F or W. A D gene is named only where the DNA matches it firmly. The size entry is marked missing in some rows and otherwise reads once, few, many or a size class.

j_call: TRBJ2-7; clone_size: .; v_call: TRBV27; d_call: TRBD1; cdr3_nt: TGTGCCGGCAGTCCCGGACAGGGGGTTTACGAGCAGTACTTC; cdr3_aa: CAGSPGQGVYEQYF
j_call: TRBJ2-7; clone_size: .; v_call: TRBV12-3/TRBV12-4; d_call: TRBD1; cdr3_nt: TGTGCCAGCAGCCGGGGACAGGGTACGGGCGAGCAGTACTTC; cdr3_aa: CASSRGQGTGEQYF
j_call: TRBJ2-6; clone_size: .; v_call: TRBV27; d_call: .; cdr3_nt: TGTGCCAGCAGTTTAGTGCGCTCTGGGGCCAACGTCCTGACTTTC; cdr3_aa: CASSLVRSGANVLTF
j_call: TRBJ1-2; clone_size: .; v_call: TRBV29-1; d_call: .; cdr3_nt: TGCAGCGTTGATAACGACCTCTCCGGCCGTGGCTACACCTTC; cdr3_aa: CSVDNDLSGRGYTF
j_call: TRBJ1-1; clone_size: few; v_call: TRBV13; d_call: .; cdr3_nt: TGTGCCAGCAGCCCGCACGGTGTGAACACTGAAGCTTTCTTT; cdr3_aa: CASSPHGVNTEAFF
j_call: TRBJ1-2; clone_size: .; v_call: TRBV20-1; d_call: TRBD1; cdr3_nt: TGCAGTGCTAGTTCGGGACAGGGGCCCTATGGCTACACCTTC; cdr3_aa: CSASSGQGPYGYTF
j_call: TRBJ1-2; clone_size: .; v_call: TRBV20-1; d_call: .; cdr3_nt: TGCAGTGCTAGACCTGACCCCCCTAACTATGGCTACACCTTC; cdr3_aa: CSARPDPPNYGYTF
j_call: TRBJ2-1; clone_size: .; v_call: TRBV19; d_call: TRBD1; cdr3_nt: TGTGCCAGTAGCGGAGACAGGGGGCTAATCTTCTACAATGAGCAGTTCTTC; cdr3_aa: CASSGDRGLIFYNEQFF
j_call: TRBJ1-1; clone_size: .; v_call: TRBV4-1; d_call: .; cdr3_nt: TGCGCCAGCAGCTTCGAGAAGAGGAGACAGTGGAACACTGAAGCTTTCTTT; cdr3_aa: CASSFEKRRQWNTEAFF
j_call: TRBJ1-4; clone_size: .; v_call: TRBV5-1; d_call: TRBD1; cdr3_nt: TGCGCCAGCAACCGGACAGGGGGAGAAAAACTGTTTTTT; cdr3_aa: CASNRTGGEKLFF
j_call: TRBJ1-5; clone_size: few; v_call: TRBV12-3/TRBV12-4; d_call: .; cdr3_nt: TGTGCCAGCAGTCCCGAGGGGCCTTTCCTGCAGCCCCAGCATTTT; cdr3_aa: CASSPEGPFLQPQHF
j_call: TRBJ2-1; clone_size: few; v_call: TRBV14; d_call: TRBD2; cdr3_nt: TGTGCCAGCAGCCGTACGGCAGCGGGGGGGCCCTACAATGAGCAGTTCTTC; cdr3_aa: CASSRTAAGGPYNEQFF
j_call: TRBJ2-7; clone_size: few; v_call: TRBV2; d_call: TRBD1; cdr3_nt: TGTGCCAGCAGTGAGACAGGGGATTGGAACGAGCAGTACTTC; cdr3_aa: CASSETGDWNEQYF
j_call: TRBJ1-6; clone_size: .; v_call: TRBV27; d_call: .; cdr3_nt: TGTGCCAGCAGTTTTGGACGGGTTGATTCACCCCTCCACTTT; cdr3_aa: CASSFGRVDSPLHF
j_call: TRBJ2-1; clone_size: many; v_call: TRBV7-2; d_call: TRBD1; cdr3_nt: TGTGCCAGCAGCCTGGACAGGGCCAACAATGAGCAGTTCTTC; cdr3_aa: CASSLDRANNEQFF
j_call: TRBJ2-1; clone_size: .; v_call: TRBV3-1; d_call: .; cdr3_nt: TGTGCCAGCAGCCAGAGATGGGAGCAGTTCTTC; cdr3_aa: CASSQRWEQFF
j_call: TRBJ1-2; clone_size: few; v_call: TRBV20-1; d_call: TRBD1; cdr3_nt: TGCAGTGCTAGAGACCGCGCGGACAGGGGAAGTGGTGGCTACACCTTC; cdr3_aa: CSARDRADRGSGGYTF
j_call: TRBJ2-7; clone_size: .; v_call: TRBV12-3/TRBV12-4; d_call: TRBD1; cdr3_nt: TGTGCCAGCAGCCACTGGGACAGGTCCTACGAGCAGTACTTC; cdr3_aa: CASSHWDRSYEQYF
j_call: TRBJ1-1; clone_size: few; v_call: TRBV5-1; d_call: TRBD1; cdr3_nt: TGCGCCAACAGCCTACGGACAGGATCGAACACTGAAGCTTTCTTT; cdr3_aa: CANSLRTGSNTEAFF
j_call: TRBJ2-4; clone_size: .; v_call: TRBV14; d_call: TRBD2; cdr3_nt: TGTGCCAGCAGCCGGGGGGGTTCCAAAAACATTCAGTACTTC; cdr3_aa: CASSRGGSKNIQYF
j_call: TRBJ2-5; clone_size: .; v_call: TRBV7-2; d_call: .; cdr3_nt: TGTGCCAGCAGCCCAGCCCCCTTCCAGGGGAGGGGTGGGGTTCAGTACTTC; cdr3_aa: CASSPAPFQGRGGVQYF
j_call: TRBJ2-2; clone_size: .; v_call: TRBV10-3; d_call: .; cdr3_nt: TGTGCCATCAGGACATCCGGGACATACGGCGGGGAGCTGTTTTTT; cdr3_aa: CAIRTSGTYGGELFF
j_call: TRBJ2-7; clone_size: few; v_call: TRBV29-1; d_call: .; cdr3_nt: TGCAGCGTTGTCCTCGGACACTCGAGGAGGGAGCAGTACTTC; cdr3_aa: CSVVLGHSRREQYF
j_call: TRBJ2-1; clone_size: few; v_call: TRBV4-1; d_call: .; cdr3_nt: TGCGCCAGCAGCCAAGAGGAGGTCACCTACAATGAGCAGTTCTTC; cdr3_aa: CASSQEEVTYNEQFF
j_call: TRBJ1-5; clone_size: few; v_call: TRBV12-5; d_call: .; cdr3_nt: TGTGCTAGTGGTTTGTGGGGCCAGGGCCATAGCAATCAGCCCCAGCATTTT; cdr3_aa: CASGLWGQGHSNQPQHF
j_call: TRBJ2-1; clone_size: few; v_call: TRBV12-3/TRBV12-4; d_call: TRBD2; cdr3_nt: TGTGCCAGCAGCTGGGGACTAGACGCTAACAATGAGCAGTTCTTC; cdr3_aa: CASSWGLDANNEQFF
j_call: TRBJ1-2; clone_size: .; v_call: TRBV20-1; d_call: .; cdr3_nt: TGCAGTGCTAGAGCCCTTGGTGCTGCGACAGATCTATATGGCTACACCTTC; cdr3_aa: CSARALGAATDLYGYTF
j_call: TRBJ1-1; clone_size: .; v_call: TRBV4-1; d_call: TRBD1; cdr3_nt: TGCGCCAGCAGCCATCTAAGCACCAGGGGGCGAGACACTGAAGCTTTCTTT; cdr3_aa: CASSHLSTRGRDTEAFF
j_call: TRBJ2-5; clone_size: .; v_call: TRBV5-1; d_call: .; cdr3_nt: TGCGCCAGCAGCCTCCGGACCTCGACGCAAGAGACCCAGTACTTC; cdr3_aa: CASSLRTSTQETQYF
j_call: TRBJ1-2; clone_size: .; v_call: TRBV5-1; d_call: TRBD1; cdr3_nt: TGCGCCAGCAGCTCGAATGGACAGGTGATGTATGGCTACACCTTC; cdr3_aa: CASSSNGQVMYGYTF
j_call: TRBJ2-7; clone_size: .; v_call: TRBV27; d_call: TRBD1; cdr3_nt: TGTGCCAGCGGTCTTGGGGGACAGCCATACGAGCAGTACTTC; cdr3_aa: CASGLGGQPYEQYF
j_call: TRBJ2-3; clone_size: .; v_call: TRBV10-3; d_call: TRBD1; cdr3_nt: TGTGCCATCATGCGGGACAGGGACTCCACAGATACGCAGTATTTT; cdr3_aa: CAIMRDRDSTDTQYF
j_call: TRBJ2-1; clone_size: .; v_call: TRBV15; d_call: TRBD2; cdr3_nt: TGTGCCACCAGCAGAGGGGCGGGGGGCAGCAATGAGCAGTTCTTC; cdr3_aa: CATSRGAGGSNEQFF